This TCR beta chain was obtained from a study of identical twins. Donors uniformly comprised healthy Caucasians. Using its own MiXCR run on the 5' RACE reads, TCRdb lists one record per CDR3 protein. The repertoire holds approximately 94,000 distinct CDR3 sequences, with less than 6.5% as singletons. Germline lookup yields CDR1 DFQATT and CDR2 SNEGSKA (reference sequence). The CDR3 consists of 11 residues. With 8 bases removed from V and 4 bases from J, the gap between germline ends came to 10 bases. The study, taken as a whole, reports: Monozygotic twin pairs showed more out-of-frame TCR alpha sharing than models estimated. Out-of-frame beta chain sequences displayed weaker excess sharing between twins. Insertions were reduced in abundant cord blood beta clonotypes but not in memory repertoires.

This clonotype came up many times. Its antigen is not identified. V gene TRBV20-1 combines with J gene TRBJ2-3; no clear D. This TCR derives from a woman in her forties or fifties in good health. The sample taken for sequencing was memory T cells sorted from blood. The CDR3 sequence is CSPLGADTQYF. CDR3 nucleotides: TGCAGTCCCCTCGGCGCAGATACGCAGTATTTT.